The next 22 T cell receptor beta chains were all read from a single sample in a study of OX40 agonist ivuxolimab in advanced cancers. Repertoires were generated with immunoSEQ multiplex PCR, while TCRdb's copy carries only in-frame clones and drops some. This table holds 30,000 or so clones, around nine tenths found once. Sequencing was performed on CD4+ or CD8+ T cells sorted from blood, taken in a trial of the OX40 agonist ivuxolimab. All receptors come from an adult with an advanced solid tumor such as melanoma, head and neck, liver or kidney cancer.

The chain uses TRBV4-1 and TRBJ2-5, with a weak D call TRBD2 (5 bases). There are 18 residues in the CDR3. V was clipped by 1 base and J by 5 bases, with 23 bases between them. Germline lookup yields CDR1 MGHRA and CDR2 YSYEKL. The CDR3 DNA is TGCGCCAGCAGCCAAGGGACGGCTAGCACTATGGGCCCGGAGACCCAGTACTTC. As protein: CASSQGTASTMGPETQYF.

J is TRBJ2-5 and V is TRBV4-2, with a possible D match to TRBD2 (5 bases). V gave up 0 bases and J gave up 5 bases, with 13 bases separating them. There are 15 residues in the CDR3. Per germline, CDR1 LGHNA and CDR2 YNFKEQ. The CDR3 coding sequence is TGTGCCAGCAGCCAAGATCTCGCCAGCGGCGAGACCCAGTACTTC. It yields the protein CASSQDLASGETQYF.

V usage is TRBV7-6 and J usage is TRBJ1-1, with D hard to call. The ends were cut back, 5 bases at V and 3 bases at J, with 10 bases in the middle. CDR3 length equals 13 residues. The germline gives CDR1 SGHVS, CDR2 FNYEAQ. CDR3 sequence: CASSPLGDTEAFF. The CDR3 nucleotides are TGTGCCAGCAGCCCCCTTGGGGACACTGAAGCTTTCTTT.

The chain carries TRBV15 and TRBJ2-2; perhaps D is TRBD1 or TRBD2 (6 bases each). The CDR3 is 18 amino acids. The V and J ends lost 4 bases and 3 bases respectively, with 21 bases between them. Per germline, CDR1 LNHNV and CDR2 YYDKDF (reference sequence). CDR3 sequence reads: CATSTLSSGGLDTGELFF. Written as DNA, the CDR3 is TGTGCCACCAGCACCCTCTCTAGTGGGGGGCTTGACACCGGGGAGCTGTTTTTT.

The rearrangement links TRBV7-9 to TRBJ1-5; D perhaps matches TRBD1 (6 bases). The V gene lost 4 bases and the J gene lost 8 bases, with 15 bases spanning the gap. The CDR3 totals 14 residues. Per germline, CDR1 SEHNR and CDR2 FQNEAQ (reference sequence). In DNA form, the CDR3 reads TGTGCCAGCAGCTCCCCAGGGACAACTAAGCCCCAGCATTTT. This gives the protein CASSSPGTTKPQHF.

The chain employs TRBV9 and TRBJ2-4; tentative D call: TRBD1 (5 bases). There are 14 residues in the CDR3. The V and J ends lost 3 bases and 0 bases respectively, with 7 bases between them. CDR1 is SGDLS and CDR2 is YYNGEE in the germline V gene. The CDR3, as DNA: TGTGCCAGCAGCGAAGGGGAAGCCAAAAACATTCAGTACTTC. Its protein product is CASSEGEAKNIQYF.

The V call is TRBV6-1, the J call TRBJ2-2; D gene uncertain. V gave up 6 bases and J gave up 3 bases, with 2 bases separating them. The CDR3 has 11 residues. The germline CDR1 and CDR2 sequences are MNHNS and SASEGT. The CDR3 bases are TGTGCCAGCAGCCACACCGGGGAGCTGTTTTTT. Its translation is CASSHTGELFF.

V gene TRBV6-5 combines with J gene TRBJ1-1; D ambiguous. Germline assignment: CDR1 MNHEY and CDR2 SVGAGI. V lost 5 bases, J lost 1 base, and 8 bases lay in between. The CDR3 spans 13 residues. The CDR3 spells CASSKTENTEAFF. CDR3 DNA sequence: TGTGCCAGCAGTAAAACTGAGAACACTGAAGCTTTCTTT.

This chain connects TRBV19 to TRBJ1-5; TRBD1 might be the D (5 bases). V lost 1 base, J lost 0 bases, and 10 bases lay in between. CDR3 length: 16 amino acids. Germline lookup yields CDR1 LNHDA and CDR2 SQIVND (reference sequence). This CDR3 is CASSIGTDNSNQPQHF. The DNA of the CDR3 is TGTGCCAGTAGTATAGGGACGGACAATAGCAATCAGCCCCAGCATTTT.

V and J are TRBV5-4 and TRBJ2-1; D is undetermined. Germline CDR1 and CDR2: SGHNT and YYREEE (reference sequence). This CDR3 is 14 amino acids long. V was shortened by 4 bases and J by 3 bases, with 11 bases between the two germline ends. The CDR3 nucleotides are TGTGCCAGCAGCCCCGGTGACCTCTACAATGAGCAGTTCTTC. Translation: CASSPGDLYNEQFF.

The chain uses TRBV10-2 and TRBJ2-5; D unclear. This CDR3 spans 10 amino acids. Trimming took off 9 bases at V and 3 bases at J, with 5 bases between the two ends. The germline CDR1 and CDR2 sequences are WSHSY and SAAADI. The CDR3 here is CASGEETQYF. The CDR3 bases are TGCGCCAGTGGGGAAGAGACCCAGTACTTC.

The chain combines TRBV15 with TRBJ2-7; the D is unclear. V was trimmed by 5 bases and J by 4 bases, leaving 18 bases between them. The CDR3 has 15 residues. Germline V gene lookup returns CDR1 LNHNV and CDR2 YYDKDF (reference sequence). CDR3 coding DNA: TGTGCCACCAGCTCGGACGGGTCAGTCAAATACGAGCAGTACTTC. Protein sequence: CATSSDGSVKYEQYF.

The chain uses TRBV5-1 and TRBJ2-6, with D perhaps TRBD1 (6 bases). V lost 0 bases and J lost 3, with 13 bases in between. This CDR3 is 17 amino acids long. The germline V gene encodes CDR1 SGHRS and CDR2 YFSETQ. This chain's CDR3 is CASSLAGESGGANVLTF. The CDR3 coding sequence is TGCGCCAGCAGCTTGGCAGGGGAGTCGGGTGGGGCCAACGTCCTGACTTTC.

The chain joins TRBV15 to TRBJ1-1, with D perhaps matching TRBD1 (6 bases). The CDR3 is 14 amino acids. V was shortened by 0 bases and J by 5 bases, with 10 bases between the two germline ends. The V gene's germline CDR1 is LNHNV and CDR2 YYDKDF (reference sequence). The CDR3 nucleotides are TGTGCCACCAGCAGAGAAACAGGGAGGACTGAAGCTTTCTTT. It translates to CATSRETGRTEAFF. Looking up the rest from reference TRBV15 and TRBJ1-1 gives the full variable domain: DAMVIQNPRYQVTQFGKPVTLSCSQTLNHNVMYWYQQKSSQAPKLLFHYYDKDFNNEADTPDNFQSRRPNTSFCFLDIRSPGLGDTAMYLCATSRETGRTEAFFGQGTRLTVV.

V gene TRBV19 combines with J gene TRBJ2-6, with 8 bases fitting TRBD1. After removal of 5 bases from V and 2 bases from J, the junction contained 8 bases not matched to a gene. The CDR3 runs to 17 residues. Germline CDR1 is LNHDA and CDR2 is SQIVND (reference sequence). This CDR3 is CASSPDRGVAGANVLTF. The CDR3, as DNA: TGTGCCAGTAGTCCTGACAGGGGAGTGGCTGGGGCCAACGTCCTGACTTTC.

V is TRBV6-1 and J is TRBJ2-1, with D unclear. CDR1 is MNHNS and CDR2 is SASEGT in the germline V gene. Deletions cut 11 bases from V and 0 bases from J, with 14 bases between. There are 14 residues in the CDR3. The CDR3 DNA reads as TGTGCCTCCGCAAGGGTGATCTCCTACAATGAGCAGTTCTTC. Translation gives CASARVISYNEQFF.

The chain couples TRBV5-5 to TRBJ1-1; D might be TRBD1 (5 bases). The CDR3 extends over 15 amino acids. CDR1 is SGHKS and CDR2 is YYEKEE in the germline V gene (reference sequence). Deletions cut 3 bases from V and 0 bases from J, with 12 bases between. The CDR3 DNA is TGTGCCAGCAGCTCGGTGACAGCCATGAACACTGAAGCTTTCTTT. It encodes CASSSVTAMNTEAFF.

The chain joins TRBV4-1 to TRBJ1-4; 10 bases line up with TRBD1. Germline CDR1 reads MGHRA; CDR2 reads YSYEKL. CDR3 length equals 15 residues. V lost 4 bases and J lost 7; bases outside the gene matches: 6. This chain's CDR3 is CASSLPRQGAEKLFF. As DNA, the CDR3 is TGCGCCAGCAGCCTACCCCGACAGGGGGCTGAAAAACTGTTTTTT.

This chain uses TRBV11-2 with TRBJ2-7; 7 bases agree with TRBD2. This CDR3 contains 16 residues. Germline V gene lookup returns CDR1 SGHAT and CDR2 FQNNGV. J was trimmed by 6 bases and V by 2 bases; bases with no gene match: 13. This chain's CDR3 is CASSLPHPGGHGEQYF. CDR3 nucleotides: TGTGCCAGCAGCTTACCCCACCCGGGGGGTCATGGCGAGCAGTACTTC.

There are a few counts of this clone. CDR3 sequence: CASSLRAGYNNEQFF. DNA of the CDR3: TGTGCCAGCAGCTTAAGGGCAGGGTATAACAATGAGCAGTTCTTC. The chain employs TRBV7-3 and TRBJ2-1; TRBD1 is a possible D gene (5 bases). The V gene's germline CDR1 is SGHTA and CDR2 FQGTGA. Trimming pared 1 base from V and 5 bases from J, leaving 12 bases between. The CDR3 is made up of 15 amino acids. Full variable domain (rest looked up from reference TRBV7-3 and TRBJ2-1): GAGVSQTPSNKVTEKGKYVELRCDPISGHTALYWYRQSLGQGPEFLIYFQGTGAADDSGLPNDRFFAVRPEGSVSTLKIQRTERGDSAVYLCASSLRAGYNNEQFFGPGTRLTVL.

The chain joins TRBV9 to TRBJ2-2; D ambiguous. The CDR3 spans 14 residues. CDR1 and CDR2 (germline): SGDLS, YYNGEE. Trimming shortened V by 5 bases and J by 0 bases, and 8 bases separated the two germline ends. This CDR3 reads CASRPRANTGELFF. The CDR3 DNA reads TGTGCCAGCAGGCCTAGAGCGAACACCGGGGAGCTGTTTTTT.

The chain couples TRBV7-9 to TRBJ1-6; a weak D match, TRBD1 (5 bases). Germline lookup yields CDR1 SEHNR and CDR2 FQNEAQ (reference sequence). The CDR3 sequence is 14 residues long. Trimming pared 2 bases from V and 13 bases from J, leaving 15 bases between. CDR3 protein: CASSLTSTEHPLHF. CDR3 in DNA: TGTGCCAGCAGCTTAACTTCGACAGAACACCCCCTCCACTTT.